This T cell receptor (beta chain) was sequenced in a study of T cell clusters in autoimmune cytopenias. One tube held mixed TRB-A and TRB-B primer pools for touch-down PCR. TCRdb reprocessed the multiplex PCR reads; each CDR3 protein has one entry and no DNA is given. This table holds about 3,100 distinct CDR3 sequences. Comment on this clonotype: Its specificity is unknown.

TRB was amplified from roughly 250 ng of peripheral blood genomic DNA per sample. The V gene's germline CDR1 is MDHEN and CDR2 SYDVKM. The length of the CDR3 is 17 residues. General study findings and limits: Primary autoimmune cytopenia patients seemingly lacked the physiological T cell clusters found in healthy donors. No cluster-lack signature appeared between secondary cytopenia and chronic lymphocytic leukemia patients, apparently due to lymphoma masking. TRB repertoire shifts in secondary cytopenia and chronic lymphocytic leukemia mostly reflected lymphoma, not autoimmunity. The T cell clusters were defined only in silico, without experimental functional validation.

This TCR derives from a human donor with an autoimmune cytopenia or autoimmune hepatitis (not recorded which). The chain links TRBV28 to TRBJ2-2. Sequencing used peripheral blood. The CDR3: CASSDYLSLGNTGELFF.